This TCR beta chain stems from a study of prognosis after radiotherapy for stage I lung cancer. At the level of the study: There were seven patients whose tumors were squamous cell carcinoma and roughly twelve whose tumors were adenocarcinoma.

There are many counts of this clonotype. Its antigen is currently unknown. Trimming took 4 bases from V and 6 from J, leaving 13 bases between them. The germline gives CDR1 MNHEY, CDR2 SVGAGI. CDR3 size: 14 residues. Amplicons of TCR beta CDR3 were generated from genomic DNA by two-round multiplex PCR. Every TRBV and TRBJ gene had its own specific primer in first-round PCR. Using its own MiXCR run on the multiplex PCR reads, TCRdb lists one record per CDR3 protein. The data hold tens of thousands of distinct CDR3 sequences, with about 41% observed a single time. Study conclusions and caveats: Reportedly, the usage of TRBV and TRBJ genes was not the same in patients with and without metastases.

The source of this sequence is a donor older than 45 with non-small cell lung cancer. The gene calls are TRBV6-5 and TRBJ1-5; no definite D call. Material: PBMCs, obtained before or after stereotactic body radiation therapy (not recorded which). The CDR3 DNA is TGTGCCAGCAGTTCCTCGGCAACCAGTCAGCCCCAGCATTTT. This sequence encodes CASSSSATSQPQHF.